Following are 28 T cell receptor beta chains from one sample sequenced in a study of T cells in tumors after PD-1 blockade. Sequenced by immunoSEQ multiplex PCR; TCRdb stores in-frame clones only, minus some. The sample holds about 48,000 clones, over 75% seen once. Here the sequenced sample was PBMCs, taken before anti-PD-1 treatment. These receptors were taken from a human donor with basal cell carcinoma.

CDR3 loop: CAWSVWTSTGNTIYF. The CDR3 DNA is TGTGCCTGGAGTGTTTGGACTAGTACTGGAAACACCATATATTTT. The rearrangement joins TRBV30 to TRBJ1-3; D not certain. Trimming took 0 bases from V and 2 from J, leaving 11 bases between them. CDR3 length equals 15 residues. Per the germline V gene, CDR1 is GTSNPN and CDR2 is SVGIG (reference sequence).

In its sample, this clone was seen once. The chain combines TRBV18 with TRBJ2-5, with 7 bases fitting TRBD1. The germline V gene has CDR1 KGHSH and CDR2 LQKENI. The CDR3 spans 14 residues. With 3 bases clipped from V and 5 bases from J, the junction kept 6 bases outside the gene matches. The CDR3 nucleotides are TGTGCCAGCTCACCTGAACAGGGGTTGGAGACCCAGTACTTC. Encoded protein: CASSPEQGLETQYF.

The chain couples TRBV5-1 to TRBJ1-2; 8 nucleotides line up with TRBD1. Germline assignment: CDR1 SGHRS and CDR2 YFSETQ. The V segment lost 4 bases and the J segment 8 bases; nucleotides outside the gene matches: 10. CDR3 length: 14 residues. The CDR3 loop reads CASSVRTGRDGYTF. DNA of the CDR3: TGCGCCAGCAGCGTAAGGACAGGGAGGGACGGCTACACCTTC.

The chain carries TRBV10-3 and TRBJ2-1, with 8 nucleotides matching TRBD2. There are 14 residues in the CDR3. V lost 6 bases to trimming and J lost 10 bases; unmatched junction nucleotides: 11. CDR1 and CDR2 (germline): ENHRY, SYGVKD. CDR3 protein: CAIRTSGNDGEQFF. The CDR3 DNA reads TGTGCCATCAGAACTAGCGGCAACGATGGAGAGCAGTTCTTC.

This rearrangement joins TRBV30 to TRBJ2-2; 8 nucleotides agree with TRBD1. J lost 7 bases, V lost 3 bases, and 16 bases had no gene match. The CDR3 extends over 17 amino acids. Germline CDR1 reads GTSNPN; CDR2 reads SVGIG (reference sequence). In DNA, the CDR3 is TGTGCCTGGAGCGAAAAGGGGCAGGGGGCTAGGGACGGGGAGCTGTTTTTT. Its translation is CAWSEKGQGARDGELFF.

This clone was observed once. This chain joins TRBV9 and TRBJ1-4, with D possibly being TRBD1 (6 bases). The ends were cut back, 0 bases at V and 7 bases at J, with 13 bases in the middle. Germline V gene lookup returns CDR1 SGDLS and CDR2 YYNGEE. The CDR3 has 15 residues. This CDR3 is CASSVVGGLGEKLFF. The CDR3 coding sequence is TGTGCCAGCAGCGTAGTGGGGGGGCTTGGTGAAAAACTGTTTTTT. The full variable domain, rest sourced from reference TRBV9 and TRBJ1-4, is DSGVTQTPKHLITATGQRVTLRCSPRSGDLSVYWYQQSLDQGLQFLIQYYNGEERAKGNILERFSAQQFPDLHSELNLSSLELGDSALYFCASSVVGGLGEKLFFGSGTQLSVL.

The rearrangement uses TRBV9 and TRBJ2-1, with 7 nucleotides matching TRBD1. This CDR3 has 15 residues. With V trimmed by 3 bases and J by 6 bases, 9 bases remained unmatched. Germline values: CDR1 SGDLS, CDR2 YYNGEE. DNA for the CDR3: TGTGCCAGCAGCGGAGGAGGTGCAGGGGGCAATGAGCAGTTCTTC. It translates to CASSGGGAGGNEQFF.

The chain employs TRBV6-2 or TRBV6-3 and TRBJ1-5, with TRBD1 as a possible D gene (5 bases). The V end lost 4 bases, the J end lost 1 base, and 8 bases lay between the germline ends. Per germline, CDR1 MNHEY and CDR2 SVGEGT. The CDR3 spans 14 residues. CDR3 coding DNA: TGTGCCAGCAGTTGGGGGGGAAGCAATCAGCCCCAGCATTTT. Its translation: CASSWGGSNQPQHF.

This clone was recorded a few times. J is TRBJ2-3 and V is TRBV5-6; D call uncertain. Per germline, CDR1 SGHDT and CDR2 YYEEEE. Trimming took off 2 bases at V and 4 bases at J, with 17 bases between the two ends. The CDR3 consists of 16 residues. The CDR3 DNA reads TGTGCCAGCAGCTTCCTCAAGGTTGCCCCCGCAGATACGCAGTATTTT. Amino acid sequence: CASSFLKVAPADTQYF.

J is TRBJ1-2 and V is TRBV5-6, with D unresolved. Trimming shortened V by 3 bases and J by 2 bases, and 8 bases separated the two germline ends. Germline values: CDR1 SGHDT, CDR2 YYEEEE. The CDR3 has 13 amino acids. The CDR3 is CASSSTVNYGYTF. CDR3 nucleotides: TGTGCCAGCAGCTCAACAGTAAACTATGGCTACACCTTC.

The rearrangement joins TRBV5-1 to TRBJ1-1; D gene ambiguous. The germline V gene encodes CDR1 SGHRS and CDR2 YFSETQ. V was cut by 0 bases and J by 4 bases, with 13 bases left in between. This CDR3 is built from 15 residues. In DNA, the CDR3 is TGCGCCAGCAGCTTGGATGGACGAGGTCTCACTGAAGCTTTCTTT. As protein: CASSLDGRGLTEAFF.

The genes are TRBV3-1 (or the pseudogene TRBV3-2) and TRBJ2-2; D is unresolved. The germline V and J ends were trimmed by 4 bases and 6 bases, with 24 bases remaining between them. This CDR3 comprises 18 residues. Germline assignment: CDR1 LGHDT and CDR2 YNNKEL (reference sequence). CDR3 nucleotide sequence: TGTGCCAGCAGCCGAAAAGGAAGGTGGGGAAAGGTGGCCGGGGAGCTGTTTTTT. This encodes CASSRKGRWGKVAGELFF.

Remarks on this clone: A single base separates this from a much larger clone, so it may be a read error. Other DNA sequences in this sample translate to the same CDR3. The rearrangement links TRBV4-1 to TRBJ2-1, with 13 positions matching TRBD2. This CDR3 has 16 amino acids. Germline lookup yields CDR1 MGHRA and CDR2 YSYEKL. V lost 1 base to trimming and J lost 4 bases; unmatched junction nucleotides: 1. This CDR3 is CASSQGLAGGYNEQFF. The CDR3 nucleotides read TGCGCCAGCAGCCAAGGACTAGCGGGGGGATACAATGAGCAGTTCTTC.

The V gene is TRBV7-2, the J gene TRBJ2-4; 7 nucleotides align to TRBD2. The CDR3 loop spans 17 amino acids. Germline V gene data show CDR1 as SGHTA and CDR2 as FQGNSA. With 1 base clipped from V and 0 bases from J, the junction kept 6 bases outside the gene matches. The CDR3 loop is CASSLEASGIAKNIQYF. Here the CDR3 DNA reads TGTGCCAGCAGCTTAGAGGCTAGCGGTATAGCCAAAAACATTCAGTACTTC.

This clone was seen just once. The chain links TRBV18 to TRBJ2-7; 7 bases map to TRBD1. V lost 2 bases and J lost 7; bases outside the gene matches: 5. CDR3 length: 13 residues. Germline-derived CDR1 and CDR2 are KGHSH and LQKENI. CDR3 in amino acids: CASSPRQGEEQYF. CDR3 bases: TGTGCCAGCTCACCAAGACAGGGAGAAGAGCAGTACTTC.

The chain is built from TRBV6-6 and TRBJ1-2; 7 positions agree with TRBD1. CDR1 and CDR2 (germline): MNHNY, SVGAGI (reference sequence). The CDR3 totals 14 residues. With V trimmed by 6 bases and J by 4 bases, 8 bases remained unmatched. In DNA form, the CDR3 reads TGTGCCAGCAGACCCGCGACAGGGATCTATGGCTACACCTTC. Translated, it gives CASRPATGIYGYTF.

This clone is a singleton in its sample. The chain uses TRBV7-6 and TRBJ2-6; D not certain. The V and J ends lost 5 bases and 0 bases respectively, with 5 bases between them. The CDR3 has 14 amino acids. Germline assignment: CDR1 SGHVS and CDR2 FNYEAQ. CDR3 in amino acids: CASSPFSGANVLTF. CDR3 coding DNA: TGTGCCAGCAGCCCTTTCTCTGGGGCCAACGTCCTGACTTTC.

This clone was seen once. The chain uses TRBV5-5 and TRBJ2-3; D may be TRBD2 (6 bases). The CDR3 length is 16 residues. Trimming removed 4 bases at V and 0 bases at J, with 15 bases between. The V gene's germline CDR1 is SGHKS and CDR2 YYEKEE (reference sequence). The DNA of the CDR3 is TGTGCCAGCAGCCCGCTGCGGGGCACTAGCACAGATACGCAGTATTTT. Its protein is CASSPLRGTSTDTQYF.

This chain links TRBV7-9 with TRBJ1-1; D gene ambiguous. The length of the CDR3 is 16 residues. The V and J ends lost 2 bases and 6 bases respectively, with 19 bases between them. Per the germline V gene, CDR1 is SEHNR and CDR2 is FQNEAQ (reference sequence). This chain's CDR3 is CASSLYFAGGIPEAFF. The CDR3 nucleotides read TGTGCCAGCAGCTTATATTTCGCTGGAGGAATCCCTGAAGCTTTCTTT.

The chain carries TRBV5-1 and TRBJ2-3; a possible D gene is TRBD1 (5 bases). The CDR3 contains 15 residues. CDR1 is SGHRS and CDR2 is YFSETQ in the germline V gene. Between the trimmed V and J ends, which lost 0 bases and 3 bases, there was a span of 11 bases. For the CDR3, the DNA is TGCGCCAGCAGCTTGGGGACAAGGCCGACAGATACGCAGTATTTT. Protein sequence: CASSLGTRPTDTQYF.

This chain connects TRBV14 to TRBJ2-5; 7 nucleotides line up with TRBD2. Germline CDR1 and CDR2: SGHDN and FVKESK. The CDR3 contains 15 residues. Losses at the gene ends were 2 bases for V and 5 bases for J; bases not matched to a gene: 8. CDR3 DNA: TGTGCCAGCAGCCAAATGGGCGGGGGTTTGGAGACCCAGTACTTC. Translation gives CASSQMGGGLETQYF.

The V call is TRBV6-5, the J call TRBJ2-7; tentatively, D is TRBD2 (6 bases). CDR3 length: 13 residues. Trimming took off 7 bases at V and 2 bases at J, with 12 bases between the two ends. Germline V CDR1 and CDR2: MNHEY, SVGAGI. The CDR3 protein is CASKRVDPYEQYF. CDR3 bases: TGTGCCAGCAAGCGGGTGGACCCCTACGAGCAGTACTTC.

The chain uses TRBV10-3 and TRBJ2-5, with D maybe TRBD2 (6 bases). The CDR3 spans 17 residues. The germline V gene has CDR1 ENHRY and CDR2 SYGVKD. V was trimmed by 2 bases and J by 5 bases, leaving 21 bases between them. In DNA, the CDR3 is TGTGCCATCAGTGAGAACCCGAGCGGACGGGCGGGGGAGACCCAGTACTTC. This codes for CAISENPSGRAGETQYF.

This chain connects TRBV19 to TRBJ1-2; 10 bases fit TRBD1. CDR3 length: 13 amino acids. After removal of 5 bases from V and 9 bases from J, the junction contained 6 bases not matched to a gene. Per germline, CDR1 LNHDA and CDR2 SQIVND (reference sequence). The chain's CDR3 is CASSRDRGYRYTF. CDR3 nucleotide sequence: TGTGCCAGTAGTCGGGACAGGGGATATCGCTACACCTTC.

This clone appeared a few times. The chain carries TRBV4-1 and TRBJ1-5, with D hard to call. CDR3 length: 15 amino acids. The V gene lost 3 bases and the J gene lost 1 base, with 10 bases spanning the gap. Germline lookup yields CDR1 MGHRA and CDR2 YSYEKL. For the CDR3, the DNA is TGCGCCAGCAGCCAGCCTTTTACGAGCAATCAGCCCCAGCATTTT. It encodes CASSQPFTSNQPQHF.

V and J are TRBV10-3 and TRBJ1-6; 12 bases are a match to TRBD1. From germline, CDR1 is ENHRY and CDR2 SYGVKD. The CDR3 loop spans 17 amino acids. V trimming: 6 bases; J trimming: 7 bases; junction bases outside the gene matches: 10. For the CDR3, the DNA is TGTGCCATCAGAGGGACAGGGGGCTCTTTCGGGAATTCACCCCTCCACTTT. As protein: CAIRGTGGSFGNSPLHF.

The CDR3 region is CASRDRGDNEQFF. The CDR3 coding sequence is TGTGCCAGTAGGGACAGGGGGGACAATGAGCAGTTCTTC. The V call is TRBV19, the J call TRBJ2-1; 10 nucleotides match TRBD1. V dropped 6 bases and J dropped 5; count of bases not matched to a gene: 1. The germline V gene encodes CDR1 LNHDA and CDR2 SQIVND (reference sequence). The CDR3 is 13 amino acids.

The rearrangement joins TRBV5-1 to TRBJ2-3; no firm D call. CDR1 and CDR2 from the germline V gene are SGHRS and YFSETQ. The length of the CDR3 is 16 residues. V gave up 0 bases and J gave up 4 bases, with 15 bases separating them. The CDR3 region has the DNA TGCGCCAGCAGCTTGGCAGGAAACTCGAATTCAGATACGCAGTATTTT. This translates into CASSLAGNSNSDTQYF.